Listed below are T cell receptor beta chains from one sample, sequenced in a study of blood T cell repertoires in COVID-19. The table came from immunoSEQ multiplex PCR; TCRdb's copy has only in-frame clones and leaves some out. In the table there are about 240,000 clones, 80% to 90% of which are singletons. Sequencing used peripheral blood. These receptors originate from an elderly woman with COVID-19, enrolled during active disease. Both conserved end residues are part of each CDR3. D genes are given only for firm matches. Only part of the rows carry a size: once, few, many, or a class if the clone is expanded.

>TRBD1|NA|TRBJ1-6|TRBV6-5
CASRRDRGSPLHF
TGTGCCAGCCGCCGGGACAGGGGGTCACCCCTCCACTTT
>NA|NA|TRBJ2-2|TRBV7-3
CASSLAGLNTGELFF
TGTGCCAGCAGCTTAGCGGGGCTCAACACCGGGGAGCTGTTTTTT
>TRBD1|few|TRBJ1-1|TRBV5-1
CASSGGTGLNTEAFF
TGCGCCAGCAGCGGGGGGACAGGGTTGAACACTGAAGCTTTCTTT
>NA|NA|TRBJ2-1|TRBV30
CAWSALQGNEQFF
TGTGCCTGGAGTGCCCTACAGGGAAATGAGCAGTTCTTC
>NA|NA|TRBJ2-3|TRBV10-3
CAISQGGSTDTQYF
TGTGCCATCAGTCAGGGAGGCAGTACAGATACGCAGTATTTT
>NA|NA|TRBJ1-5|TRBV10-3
CATARAGGNQPQHF
TGTGCCACCGCGCGGGCGGGTGGCAATCAGCCCCAGCATTTT
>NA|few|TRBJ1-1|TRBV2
CASRPATRENTEAFF
TGTGCCAGCAGACCCGCTACCAGGGAAAACACTGAAGCTTTCTTT
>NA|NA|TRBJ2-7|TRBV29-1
CSVGARRMGEQYF
TGCAGCGTTGGGGCTAGGAGGATGGGCGAGCAGTACTTC
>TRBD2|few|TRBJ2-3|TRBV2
CASSREESPADTQYF
TGTGCCAGCAGCCGGGAGGAATCCCCCGCAGATACGCAGTATTTT
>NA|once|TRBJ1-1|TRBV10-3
CATQSGGGRTEAFF
TGTGCCACTCAGTCGGGGGGGGGCCGCACTGAAGCTTTCTTT
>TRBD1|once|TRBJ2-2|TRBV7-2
CASSSQTGQGTGELFF
TGTGCCAGCAGCTCGCAGACGGGACAGGGGACCGGGGAGCTGTTTTTT
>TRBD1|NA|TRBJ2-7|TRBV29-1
CSVARDRAYEQYF
TGCAGCGTTGCCCGGGACAGAGCCTACGAGCAGTACTTC
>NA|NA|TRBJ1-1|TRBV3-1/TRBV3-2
CASSQLPRRAFF
TGTGCCAGCAGCCAACTTCCCCGTAGAGCTTTCTTT
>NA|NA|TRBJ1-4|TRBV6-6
CASRQHATNEKLFF
TGTGCCAGCAGACAACACGCAACTAATGAAAAACTGTTTTTT
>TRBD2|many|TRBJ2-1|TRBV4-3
CASSLRTGTSGRAAYNEQFF
TGCGCCAGCAGCCTCCGGACTGGGACTAGCGGGAGGGCCGCCTACAATGAGCAGTTCTTC
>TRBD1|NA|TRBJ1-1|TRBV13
CASSLRGPGAFF
TGTGCCAGCAGCTTGAGGGGGCCTGGGGCTTTCTTT
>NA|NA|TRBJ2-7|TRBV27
CASTLRLGSYEQYF
TGTGCCAGCACCCTCCGACTAGGATCCTACGAGCAGTACTTC
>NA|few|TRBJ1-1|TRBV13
CASGRAGVGAFF
TGTGCCAGCGGCCGGGCAGGGGTGGGAGCTTTCTTT
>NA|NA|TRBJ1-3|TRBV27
CASSFGGSGNTIYF
TGTGCCAGCAGTTTTGGGGGGTCTGGAAACACCATATATTTT
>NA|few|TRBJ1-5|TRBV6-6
CASSYSGGNQPQHF
TGTGCCAGCAGTTACTCAGGGGGCAATCAGCCCCAGCATTTT
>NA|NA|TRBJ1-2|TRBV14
CASSHRANREGYGYTF
TGTGCCAGCAGCCACCGGGCAAACAGGGAAGGCTATGGCTACACCTTC
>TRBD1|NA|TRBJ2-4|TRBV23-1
CASSQSGDRVAGNIQYF
TGCGCCAGCAGTCAATCGGGGGACAGGGTGGCCGGGAACATTCAGTACTTC
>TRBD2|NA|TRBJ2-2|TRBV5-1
CASSLRSSGGPSNTGELFF
TGCGCCAGCAGCTTGAGGTCTAGCGGGGGCCCCTCGAACACCGGGGAGCTGTTTTTT
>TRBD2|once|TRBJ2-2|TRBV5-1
CASSFRAGGGTGELFF
TGCGCCAGCAGCTTTCGAGCGGGAGGGGGCACCGGGGAGCTGTTTTTT
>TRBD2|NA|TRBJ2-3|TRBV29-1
CSVAQRDGTDTQYF
TGCAGCGTTGCCCAGCGGGACGGCACAGATACGCAGTATTTT
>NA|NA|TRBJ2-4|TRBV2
CASSPSGNIQYF
TGTGCCAGCAGCCCATCGGGAAACATTCAGTACTTC
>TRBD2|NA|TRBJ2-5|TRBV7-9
CASSPRGSWETQYF
TGTGCCAGCAGCCCTCGCGGGAGTTGGGAGACCCAGTACTTC
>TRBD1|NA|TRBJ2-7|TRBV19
CASSIGQGGVYEQYF
TGTGCCAGTAGTATCGGACAGGGAGGAGTCTACGAGCAGTACTTC
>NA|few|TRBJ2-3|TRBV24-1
CATSSLNTDTQYF
TGTGCCACCTCTTCTCTAAACACAGATACGCAGTATTTT
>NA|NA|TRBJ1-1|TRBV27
CASSRGGHPVVEAFF
TGTGCCAGCAGTCGGGGGGGACATCCTGTGGTTGAAGCTTTCTTT
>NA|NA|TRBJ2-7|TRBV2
CASTYEGYEQYF
TGTGCCAGCACCTACGAGGGCTACGAGCAGTACTTC
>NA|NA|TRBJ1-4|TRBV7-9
CASSFDDRKLFF
TGTGCCAGCAGCTTCGATGACAGAAAACTGTTTTTT
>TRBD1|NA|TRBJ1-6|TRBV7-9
CASSLQGATPLHF
TGTGCCAGCAGCTTACAGGGGGCTACACCCCTCCACTTT
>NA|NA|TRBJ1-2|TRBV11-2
CASSTGIDYGYTF
TGTGCCAGCAGTACGGGGATAGACTATGGCTACACCTTC
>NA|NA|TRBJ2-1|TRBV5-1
CASSLGGTLSYNEQFF
TGCGCCAGCAGCTTGGGTGGGACTCTCAGCTACAATGAGCAGTTCTTC
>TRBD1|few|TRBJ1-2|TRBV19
CASTDRGGTNYGYTF
TGTGCCAGTACCGACAGGGGAGGGACTAACTATGGCTACACCTTC
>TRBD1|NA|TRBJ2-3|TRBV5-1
CASRVEGGSTDTQYF
TGCGCCAGCAGAGTTGAAGGGGGCAGCACAGATACGCAGTATTTT
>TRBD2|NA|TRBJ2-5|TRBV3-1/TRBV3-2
CASSQSLGTSQETQYF
TGTGCCAGCAGCCAGTCCCTAGGGACTAGCCAAGAGACCCAGTACTTC
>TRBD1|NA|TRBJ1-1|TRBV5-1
CASSLGGTANTEAFF
TGCGCCAGCAGCTTGGGCGGGACAGCAAACACTGAAGCTTTCTTT
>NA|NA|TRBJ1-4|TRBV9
CASSVAGATNEKLFF
TGTGCCAGCAGCGTGGCAGGCGCAACTAATGAAAAACTGTTTTTT
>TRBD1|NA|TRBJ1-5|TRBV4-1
CASSQEGQGRGQPQHF
TGCGCCAGCAGCCAAGAGGGACAGGGAAGAGGACAGCCCCAGCATTTT
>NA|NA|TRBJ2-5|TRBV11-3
CASSLGGVPQETQYF
TGTGCCAGCAGCTTAGGGGGGGTCCCCCAAGAGACCCAGTACTTC
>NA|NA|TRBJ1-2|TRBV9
CASSLAAGRGSVNYGYTF
TGTGCCAGCAGCTTGGCGGCGGGGCGGGGCTCCGTTAACTATGGCTACACCTTC
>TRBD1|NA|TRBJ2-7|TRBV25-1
CASSASLTGNYEQYF
TGTGCCAGCAGTGCCTCACTGACAGGGAACTACGAGCAGTACTTC
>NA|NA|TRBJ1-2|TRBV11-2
CASSPGERGYGYTF
TGTGCCAGCAGCCCAGGGGAAAGAGGCTATGGCTACACCTTC
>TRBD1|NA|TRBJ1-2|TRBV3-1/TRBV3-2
CASSQEGAGGRYGYTF
TGTGCCAGCAGCCAAGAGGGGGCAGGGGGCAGGTATGGCTACACCTTC
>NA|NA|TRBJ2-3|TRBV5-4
CASSRQKSDTQYF
TGTGCCAGCAGCCGACAGAAATCAGATACGCAGTATTTT
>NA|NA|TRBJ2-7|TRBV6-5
CASSSDRTYEQYF
TGTGCCAGCAGTTCCGACAGGACCTACGAGCAGTACTTC
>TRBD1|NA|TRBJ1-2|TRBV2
CASSFDRGNGYTF
TGTGCCAGCAGTTTCGACAGGGGGAATGGCTACACCTTC
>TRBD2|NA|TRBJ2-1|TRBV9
CASSVQAGGRWDEQFF
TGTGCCAGCAGCGTCCAAGCGGGGGGAAGGTGGGATGAGCAGTTCTTC
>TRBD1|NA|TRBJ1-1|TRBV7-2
CASSLAARGTEAFF
TGTGCCAGCAGCTTAGCGGCCAGGGGGACTGAAGCTTTCTTT
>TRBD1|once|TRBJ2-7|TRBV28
CASIGGQLTYEQYF
TGTGCCAGCATTGGGGGACAGCTCACCTACGAGCAGTACTTC
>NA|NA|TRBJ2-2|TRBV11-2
CASNTLSGNTGELFF
TGTGCCAGCAACACCTTAAGCGGGAACACCGGGGAGCTGTTTTTT
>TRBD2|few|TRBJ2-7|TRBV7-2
CASSYSGSGYEQYF
TGTGCCAGCAGCTATAGCGGGAGCGGGTACGAGCAGTACTTC
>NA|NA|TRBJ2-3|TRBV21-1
CASSKRLAESTDTQYF
TGTGCCAGCAGCAAAAGACTAGCGGAGAGCACAGATACGCAGTATTTT